The clone carrying this T cell receptor (beta chain) was recorded a few times. What it binds is unknown. Germline V lookup: CDR1 MNHNY, CDR2 SVGAGI (reference sequence). The CDR3 spans 16 residues. The J segment lost 4 bases and the V segment lost 6 bases, leaving 15 bases of the junction unmatched. This specimen belongs to a study of T-cell memory formation after mild COVID-19. Study-level information: There were largely donor-specific TCR clusters. The study's findings and limits: The SARS-CoV-2 specificity of second-wave clones reaching peak at day 37 remained unverified. Largely, contracting CD4+ clones fell within CM and EM, and contracting CD8+ clones within EMRA.

5'RACE with constant-segment primers yielded barcoded, UMI-tagged TCR alpha and TCR beta cDNA libraries. TCRdb re-called the 5' RACE reads through MiXCR, storing one row per CDR3 protein. Altogether 450,000 to 650,000 distinct CDR3 sequences are present, approximately 21% being singletons, with the ten largest covering under 8.5%. The V call is TRBV6-6, the J call TRBJ2-7; TRBD2 agrees at 7 bases. The sequence derives from an adult woman who had mild COVID-19 (a few samples of this study predate the infection). Cell type and time point are not known. The specimen sequenced was PBMCs or a T cell subset sorted from them (not recorded which). CDR3: CASSRSYGGETYEQYF. CDR3 DNA sequence: TGTGCCAGCAGCCGCAGTTATGGGGGGGAAACATACGAGCAGTACTTC.